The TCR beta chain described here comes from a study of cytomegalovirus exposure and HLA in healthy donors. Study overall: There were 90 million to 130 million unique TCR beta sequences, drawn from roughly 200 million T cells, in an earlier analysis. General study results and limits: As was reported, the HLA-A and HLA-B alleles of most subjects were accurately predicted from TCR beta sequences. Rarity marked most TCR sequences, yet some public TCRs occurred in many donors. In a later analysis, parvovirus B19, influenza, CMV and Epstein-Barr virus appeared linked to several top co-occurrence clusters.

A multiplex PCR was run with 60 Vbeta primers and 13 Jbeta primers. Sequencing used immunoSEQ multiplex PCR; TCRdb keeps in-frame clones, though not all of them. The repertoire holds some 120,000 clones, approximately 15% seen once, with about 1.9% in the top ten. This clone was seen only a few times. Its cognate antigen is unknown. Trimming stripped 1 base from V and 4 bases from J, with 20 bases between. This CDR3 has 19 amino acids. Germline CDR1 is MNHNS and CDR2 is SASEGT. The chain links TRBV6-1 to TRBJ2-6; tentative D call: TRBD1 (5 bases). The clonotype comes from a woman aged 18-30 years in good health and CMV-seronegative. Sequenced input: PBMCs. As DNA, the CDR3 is TGTGCCAGCAGTGAAGTTGGCGGCAGGGCCCTGAGGGGGGCCAACGTCCTGACTTTC. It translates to CASSEVGGRALRGANVLTF.